The 28 T cell receptor beta chains below all came from one sample that was sequenced in a study of CD8 T cells in Susac syndrome. The RNA, roughly 0.45 to 1 ug, was put through reverse transcription using random hexamers. TCRdb used MiXCR to reprocess the immunoSEQ multiplex PCR reads, holding one entry per CDR3 protein. The sample includes some 130,000 distinct CDR3 sequences, approximately 95% seen only once; the top ten take about 0.18%. The sample comprised CD8+ T cells from PBMCs. Receptors were obtained from a human donor with Susac syndrome.

The CDR3 spells CSATGTATYGYTF. The CDR3 DNA reads as TGCAGTGCCACCGGGACAGCCACCTATGGCTACACCTTC. This chain joins TRBV20-1 and TRBJ1-2, with 7 bases identical to TRBD1. Trimming took 6 bases from V and 4 from J; bases not matched to a gene: 8. The germline CDR1 and CDR2 sequences are DFQATT and SNEGSKA (reference sequence). This CDR3 is 13 amino acids long.

The J gene is TRBJ2-7, the V gene TRBV6-5, with 7 bases fitting TRBD2. Germline CDR1 reads MNHEY; CDR2 reads SVGAGI. The CDR3 has 10 amino acids. Trimming removed 10 bases from V and 7 bases from J; junction bases left unmatched: 4. The CDR3 DNA sequence: TGTGCCATCGGAGCGGGGGAGCAGTACTTC. It yields the protein CAIGAGEQYF.

The genes are TRBV6-5 and TRBJ1-1, with D hard to call. V was pared by 5 bases and J by 2 bases, with 15 bases between. This CDR3 is built from 15 residues. Germline lookup yields CDR1 MNHEY and CDR2 SVGAGI. CDR3 protein: CASSPGAMANTEAFF. In DNA, the CDR3 is TGTGCCAGCAGTCCAGGAGCCATGGCTAACACTGAAGCTTTCTTT.

The genes are TRBV27 and TRBJ1-2; TRBD1 matches at 8 bases. Germline V CDR1 and CDR2: MNHEY, SMNVEV (reference sequence). Trimming at V came to 3 bases and at J to 8 bases, leaving 8 bases not matched to a gene. The CDR3 extends over 14 amino acids. The CDR3 coding sequence is TGTGCCAGCAGTTTGGGCAGGGGGCCTGGGGGCTACACCTTC. Translating it yields CASSLGRGPGGYTF.

V and J are TRBV9 and TRBJ1-2; D is unresolved. The length of the CDR3 is 15 residues. V shed 0 bases and J shed 4 bases, with 13 bases lying between them. Germline lookup yields CDR1 SGDLS and CDR2 YYNGEE. The CDR3 sequence: CASSVGVTVGYGYTF. DNA for the CDR3: TGTGCCAGCAGCGTAGGAGTGACCGTGGGCTATGGCTACACCTTC.

The V call is TRBV6-5, the J call TRBJ2-3; TRBD2 matches 10 bases. Germline CDR1 and CDR2: MNHEY and SVGAGI. This CDR3 comprises 15 residues. V trimming: 2 bases; J trimming: 6 bases; junction bases outside the gene matches: 5. CDR3 nucleotide sequence: TGTGCCAGCAGTTACACCCCTAGCGGGAGTGATACGCAGTATTTT. Protein sequence: CASSYTPSGSDTQYF.

The chain couples TRBV29-1 to TRBJ2-7; 8 nucleotides align to TRBD2. The CDR3 runs to 12 residues. CDR1 is SQVTM and CDR2 is ANQGSEA in the germline V gene. Trimming took 6 bases from V and 6 from J; bases not matched to a gene: 7. The CDR3 here is CSVAGTRGEQYF. Here the CDR3 DNA reads TGCAGCGTGGCCGGGACTAGGGGCGAGCAGTACTTC.

The rearrangement joins TRBV7-9 to TRBJ2-1; 8 nucleotides line up with TRBD2. The germline V gene encodes CDR1 SEHNR and CDR2 FQNEAQ (reference sequence). This CDR3 contains 13 residues. V shed 6 bases and J 5 bases; nucleotides not matched to a gene: 3. Here the CDR3 reads CASRAGADNEQFF. CDR3 bases: TGTGCCAGCAGAGCGGGAGCGGACAATGAGCAGTTCTTC.

The chain is built from TRBV29-1 and TRBJ2-7; D remains unclear. The CDR3 is 12 amino acids. Per the germline V gene, CDR1 is SQVTM and CDR2 is ANQGSEA. V lost 1 base and J 1 base, leaving 5 bases between the germline ends. The CDR3 region is CSVEGKSYEQYF. For the CDR3, the DNA is TGCAGCGTTGAAGGGAAATCCTACGAGCAGTACTTC.

V gene TRBV7-6 combines with J gene TRBJ2-1; weak D call: TRBD2 (6 bases). V gave up 3 bases and J gave up 4 bases, with 7 bases separating them. Germline CDR1 SGHVS, CDR2 FNYEAQ. This CDR3 is 13 amino acids long. In DNA, the CDR3 is TGTGCCAGCAGCTTTGCGGGGTACAATGAGCAGTTCTTC. This sequence encodes CASSFAGYNEQFF.

The CDR3 sequence: CASGGSSGDTEAFF. CDR3 DNA sequence: TGTGCCAGCGGGGGATCGTCGGGTGACACTGAAGCTTTCTTT. This chain joins TRBV2 and TRBJ1-1; maybe TRBD1 (5 bases). The V end was cut by 8 bases, the J end by 3 bases, with 16 bases between. This CDR3 has 14 residues. Germline V gives CDR1 SNHLY, CDR2 FYNNEI.

This sequence joins TRBV7-2 and TRBJ1-2; 11 bases agree with TRBD1. The CDR3 is 16 amino acids. Germline values: CDR1 SGHTA, CDR2 FQGNSA. The junction had 9 bases not matched to a gene; V was cut back by 5 bases and J by 4 bases. CDR3 sequence reads: CASSRTGGADRYGYTF. CDR3 DNA sequence: TGTGCCAGCAGCCGGACAGGGGGCGCGGATCGCTATGGCTACACCTTC.

The CDR3 DNA follows: TGTGCCAGCAGTCCCTCCTGGCACGGGGAGAGGGATGGCTACACCTTC. Protein sequence: CASSPSWHGERDGYTF. V usage is TRBV12-3 or TRBV12-4 and J usage is TRBJ1-2; D unresolved. CDR3 length: 16 amino acids. The V end lost 5 bases, the J end lost 6 bases, and 22 bases lay between the germline ends.

The chain carries TRBV7-2 and TRBJ2-7, with D tentatively TRBD1 (6 bases). This CDR3 is built from 14 residues. Germline V gene data show CDR1 as SGHTA and CDR2 as FQGNSA. V was cut by 4 bases and J by 3 bases, with 13 bases left in between. The CDR3 DNA sequence: TGTGCCAGCAGCTCGCTGACAGGAAACTACGAGCAGTACTTC. It yields the protein CASSSLTGNYEQYF.

This chain connects TRBV3-1 to TRBJ1-5, with D hard to call. Germline V gene data show CDR1 as LGHDT and CDR2 as YNNKEL (reference sequence). The CDR3 extends over 12 amino acids. V gave up 3 bases and J gave up 7 bases, with 7 bases separating them. CDR3 protein: CASSQEGQPQHF. In DNA, the CDR3 is TGTGCCAGCAGCCAGGAAGGACAGCCCCAGCATTTT.

CDR3: CSVFGGDGNQPQHF. The CDR3, as DNA: TGCAGTGTTTTCGGGGGGGATGGCAATCAGCCCCAGCATTTT. The rearrangement uses TRBV20-1 and TRBJ1-5; weak D call: TRBD1 (5 bases). Trimming left V 7 bases short and J 2 bases short, with 15 bases between. Germline CDR1 reads DFQATT; CDR2 reads SNEGSKA (reference sequence). The length of the CDR3 is 14 residues.

The rearrangement joins TRBV19 to TRBJ2-1; perhaps D is TRBD1 or TRBD2 (5 bases each). CDR3 length: 14 amino acids. V shed 8 bases and J shed 5 bases, with 16 bases lying between them. The germline V gene encodes CDR1 LNHDA and CDR2 SQIVND (reference sequence). CDR3 in amino acids: CASGEGSLDNEQFF. CDR3 DNA sequence: TGTGCCAGTGGAGAGGGGTCTCTCGACAATGAGCAGTTCTTC.

The V and J genes are TRBV5-6 and TRBJ2-3; D ambiguous. Trimming removed 4 bases at V and 6 bases at J, with 9 bases between. Germline-derived CDR1 and CDR2 are SGHDT and YYEEEE. The CDR3 is 12 residues long. As DNA, the CDR3 is TGTGCCAGCAGCCGGGCCCAGGATACGCAGTATTTT. Protein: CASSRAQDTQYF.

The rearrangement joins TRBV4-1 to TRBJ2-1, with D possibly matching TRBD2 (6 bases). The CDR3 is 15 residues long. V was shortened by 2 bases and J by 1 base, with 9 bases between the two germline ends. Germline values: CDR1 MGHRA, CDR2 YSYEKL. This CDR3 reads CASSQPGASYNEQFF. The CDR3 nucleotides are TGCGCCAGCAGCCAACCGGGAGCTTCCTACAATGAGCAGTTCTTC.

V is TRBV6-5 and J is TRBJ1-2; D might be TRBD1 (6 bases). From germline, CDR1 is MNHEY and CDR2 SVGAGI. Trimming took 3 bases from V and 0 from J, leaving 14 bases between them. The CDR3 is made up of 16 amino acids. The CDR3 sequence: CASSYSDSFPNYGYTF. The CDR3 DNA reads as TGTGCCAGCAGTTATTCGGACAGCTTTCCTAACTATGGCTACACCTTC.

The gene calls are TRBV3-1 and TRBJ2-7; D unresolved. The CDR3 has 17 amino acids. Germline V lookup: CDR1 LGHDT, CDR2 YNNKEL (reference sequence). V lost 0 bases, J lost 2 bases, and 17 bases lay in between. CDR3 coding DNA: TGTGCCAGCAGCCAAGAACAATCTCGAACCACACCCTACGAGCAGTACTTC. Translating it yields CASSQEQSRTTPYEQYF.

J is TRBJ1-3 and V is TRBV12-5; possibly TRBD1 for D (5 bases). Germline V gives CDR1 LGHNT, CDR2 FRNRAP. V gave up 4 bases and J gave up 0 bases, with 25 bases separating them. CDR3 size: 20 residues. CDR3 protein: CASGSPPTVSPGSSGNTIYF. The CDR3 DNA reads as TGTGCTAGTGGTTCCCCCCCGACAGTCTCTCCAGGGAGCTCTGGAAACACCATATATTTT. Based on the CDR3 plus reference TRBV12-5 and TRBJ1-3, the full variable domain is DARVTQTPRHKVTEMGQEVTMRCQPILGHNTVFWYRQTMMQGLELLAYFRNRAPLDDSGMPKDRFSAEMPDATLATLKIQPSEPRDSAVYFCASGSPPTVSPGSSGNTIYFGEGSWLTVV.

The gene calls are TRBV2 and TRBJ2-7, with 11 bases identical to TRBD2. CDR3 length equals 14 residues. CDR1 and CDR2 from the germline V gene are SNHLY and FYNNEI. The V and J ends lost 8 bases and 2 bases, in that order; junction bases with no gene match: 5. CDR3 in amino acids: CASLGLAAAYEQYF. The CDR3 nucleotides are TGTGCCAGCCTGGGACTAGCGGCCGCCTACGAGCAGTACTTC. Based on the CDR3 plus reference TRBV2 and TRBJ2-7, the full variable domain is EPEVTQTPSHQVTQMGQEVILRCVPISNHLYFYWYRQILGQKVEFLVSFYNNEISEKSEIFDDQFSVERPDGSNFTLKIRSTKLEDSAMYFCASLGLAAAYEQYFGPGTRLTVT.

The J gene is TRBJ2-1, the V gene TRBV9; 7 bases align to TRBD1. The germline CDR1 and CDR2 sequences are SGDLS and YYNGEE. The CDR3 extends over 17 amino acids. V trimming: 4 bases; J trimming: 5 bases; junction bases outside the gene matches: 15. CDR3 loop: CASSPSTGPVYDNEQFF. DNA of the CDR3: TGTGCCAGCAGCCCTTCGACAGGGCCCGTTTATGACAATGAGCAGTTCTTC.

The gene calls are TRBV27 and TRBJ2-7; 14 bases align to TRBD2. V gave up 3 bases and J gave up 3 bases; unmatched junction bases: 1. CDR3 length: 15 residues. In germline, CDR1 is MNHEY, CDR2 SMNVEV (reference sequence). The DNA for the CDR3 is TGTGCCAGCAGTTTGACTAGCGGGAGGGTCTACGAGCAGTACTTC. Residues: CASSLTSGRVYEQYF.

This chain uses TRBV6-6 with TRBJ1-2, with TRBD1 matching over 7 bases. Germline V gene data show CDR1 as MNHNY and CDR2 as SVGAGI (reference sequence). The CDR3 has 14 residues. V trimming: 7 bases; J trimming: 5 bases; junction bases outside the gene matches: 10. CDR3 DNA sequence: TGTGCCAGCATCACACGGACAGGAGAATATGGCTACACCTTC. This encodes CASITRTGEYGYTF.

A few counts support this clonotype. The V call is TRBV12-3 or TRBV12-4, the J call TRBJ2-7; TRBD2 agrees at 9 bases. The J segment lost 5 bases and the V segment lost 4 bases, leaving 15 bases of the junction unmatched. The CDR3 totals 17 residues. CDR3 residues: CASSSSGGLAGGDEQYF. In nucleotides, the CDR3 is TGTGCCAGCAGTTCCTCCGGGGGGTTGGCGGGAGGGGACGAGCAGTACTTC.

The J gene is TRBJ2-7, the V gene TRBV20-1, with 9 bases that match TRBD1. The CDR3 loop spans 13 amino acids. The junction had 7 bases not matched to a gene; V was cut back by 6 bases and J by 4 bases. Germline loops: CDR1 DFQATT, CDR2 SNEGSKA (reference sequence). The CDR3 loop reads CSARQGDLYEQYF. In DNA form, the CDR3 reads TGCAGTGCCCGACAGGGGGATTTGTACGAGCAGTACTTC.